These 4 T cell receptor beta chains were all obtained from the same sample, sequenced in a study of vaccination and CD4 T cells after COVID-19. Cultured CD4+ T-cell DNA underwent Oncomine TCR Beta short-read sequencing. TCRdb processed the PCR reads anew with MiXCR; each CDR3 protein has one entry. This table holds 13,000 or so distinct CDR3 sequences, 74% found once. Antigens for these TCRs are unknown. Treatment: approximately nine-day PBMC culture with coronavirus spike peptide pools or control peptides (ViraFEST assay). The source material was CD4+ T cells from blood, cultured in vitro. The receptors were gathered from a human donor who had recovered from COVID-19.

The chain carries TRBV7-2 and TRBJ1-6; D gene uncertain. Trimming left V 5 bases short and J 13 bases short, with 12 bases between. Germline CDR1 and CDR2: SGHTA and FQGNSA. The CDR3 has 12 residues. CDR3 region: CASSLPTFPLHF. DNA for the CDR3: TGTGCCAGCAGCCTACCGACTTTCCCCCTCCACTTT.

This chain links TRBV27 with TRBJ2-1; D may be TRBD2 (5 bases). Germline V CDR1 and CDR2: MNHEY, SMNVEV (reference sequence). The V and J ends lost 5 bases and 8 bases respectively, with 22 bases between them. The CDR3 loop spans 16 amino acids. The CDR3 DNA reads as TGTGCCAGCAGTCCTCTTCTAGCAGCCCCCCCCCATGAGCAGTTCTTC. Its protein product is CASSPLLAAPPHEQFF.

The chain recombines TRBV28 with TRBJ1-1; no definite D call. V lost 6 bases and J 5 bases, leaving 16 bases between the germline ends. The CDR3 has 14 amino acids. The germline V gene encodes CDR1 MDHEN and CDR2 SYDVKM. The CDR3, as DNA: TGTGCCAGCAGCCCCCACAGACCTCGGACTGAAGCTTTCTTT. Protein sequence: CASSPHRPRTEAFF.

J is TRBJ1-1 and V is TRBV15; perhaps TRBD1 as D (6 bases). V lost 1 base, J lost 1 base, and 13 bases lay in between. Germline V gives CDR1 LNHNV, CDR2 YYDKDF (reference sequence). This CDR3 is built from 16 residues. The CDR3 loop is CATSRGQGYGNTEAFF. In DNA form, the CDR3 reads TGTGCCACCAGCAGAGGTCAGGGGTATGGGAACACTGAAGCTTTCTTT.